These 25 T cell receptor beta chains originate from one sample sequenced in a study of response to subunit inactivated influenza vaccine. TCRdb analysed the RT-PCR reads with MiXCR anew, one entry per CDR3 protein. The table lists just under 550,000 distinct CDR3 sequences, 20% to 25% of them singletons. The data were also submitted as part of a second study, on T cells expressing NK-cell markers. In that study: The cDNA for TCR beta came from 5'RACE template switching with UMIs.

The material sequenced was CD4+ T cells sorted from PBMCs, taken 11 to 12 days after vaccination. These receptors were taken from a man in his fifties who received an inactivated influenza vaccine.

V gene TRBV6-2 or TRBV6-3 combines with J gene TRBJ2-2, with 9 nucleotides matching TRBD1. In germline, CDR1 is MNHEY, CDR2 SVGEGT. V shed 6 bases, J shed 3 bases, and the junction held 11 bases outside the gene matches. The CDR3 contains 17 residues. Written as DNA, the CDR3 is TGTGCCAGCAGATTCACCCTCCGGGACAGGGACACCGGGGAGCTGTTTTTT. It translates to CASRFTLRDRDTGELFF.

This clonotype has just a few counts. V usage is TRBV3-1 and J usage is TRBJ1-2; no reliable D call. The CDR3 is 13 residues long. The germline V and J ends were trimmed by 2 bases and 2 bases, with 6 bases remaining between them. Germline V lookup: CDR1 LGHDT, CDR2 YNNKEL (reference sequence). The CDR3 loop is CASSQTRNYGYTF. As DNA, the CDR3 is TGTGCCAGCAGCCAAACGCGGAACTATGGCTACACCTTC.

This clonotype was detected a few times. The chain couples TRBV28 to TRBJ2-1, with TRBD1 matching 11 bases. In germline, CDR1 is MDHEN, CDR2 SYDVKM. V lost 6 bases to trimming and J lost 3 bases; unmatched junction nucleotides: 7. The length of the CDR3 is 16 residues. This CDR3 is CASRRTGTGGYNEQFF. As DNA, the CDR3 is TGTGCCAGCAGACGTACCGGGACAGGGGGCTACAATGAGCAGTTCTTC.

The chain links TRBV30 to TRBJ1-1; D is uncertain. Per germline, CDR1 GTSNPN and CDR2 SVGIG (reference sequence). Trimming stripped 0 bases from V and 0 bases from J, with 8 bases between. This CDR3 region has 14 residues. Here the CDR3 DNA reads TGTGCCTGGAGTGTAGAATCGGTGAACACTGAAGCTTTCTTT. Its translation: CAWSVESVNTEAFF.

This chain uses TRBV7-2 with TRBJ2-7, with 14 bases fitting TRBD2. CDR1 is SGHTA, CDR2 FQGNSA, per germline. The V gene end was trimmed by 5 bases and the J gene end by 1 base; junction bases not matched to a gene: 7. CDR3 length: 17 amino acids. The CDR3 is CASSPGLAGGKSYEQYF. CDR3 DNA: TGTGCCAGCAGCCCTGGACTAGCGGGGGGCAAATCCTACGAGCAGTACTTC.

The V and J genes are TRBV6-1 and TRBJ1-1; D gene unclear. V lost 6 bases and J lost 4, with 21 bases in between. Germline V CDR1 and CDR2: MNHNS, SASEGT. CDR3 length: 16 residues. The CDR3 is CASSRILGVGSTEAFF. The CDR3 coding sequence is TGTGCCAGCAGCCGAATCCTCGGGGTGGGAAGCACTGAAGCTTTCTTT.

This clonotype was seen only a few times. The chain employs TRBV10-3 and TRBJ2-3; D uncertain. This CDR3 is built from 15 residues. The germline CDR1 and CDR2 sequences are ENHRY and SYGVKD. Between the trimmed V and J ends, which lost 3 bases and 0 bases, there was a span of 10 bases. Here the CDR3 DNA reads TGTGCCATCAGTGATGGGCCTTCTAGCACAGATACGCAGTATTTT. This sequence encodes CAISDGPSSTDTQYF.

The V and J genes are TRBV7-3 and TRBJ2-1, with TRBD2 matching over 9 bases. Germline V CDR1 and CDR2: SGHTA, FQGTGA. This CDR3 contains 16 residues. J gave up 0 bases and V 4 bases, and 4 bases lay outside the gene matches. The CDR3 spells CASSSTSGTSYNEQFF. CDR3 sequence (DNA): TGTGCCAGCAGCTCGACTAGCGGCACCTCCTACAATGAGCAGTTCTTC. Variable domain in full (rest from reference TRBV7-3 and TRBJ2-1): GAGVSQTPSNKVTEKGKYVELRCDPISGHTALYWYRQSLGQGPEFLIYFQGTGAADDSGLPNDRFFAVRPEGSVSTLKIQRTERGDSAVYLCASSSTSGTSYNEQFFGPGTRLTVL.

This clonotype was recorded at least ten times. The chain has TRBV7-2 and TRBJ1-1; D is ambiguous. This CDR3 has 13 amino acids. Trimming took off 2 bases at V and 7 bases at J, with 11 bases between the two ends. Germline V lookup: CDR1 SGHTA, CDR2 FQGNSA. CDR3 nucleotides: TGTGCCAGCAGCTTAAATCCGGAGGGTGAAGCTTTCTTT. As protein: CASSLNPEGEAFF.

A few counts support this clonotype. The rearrangement uses TRBV20-1 and TRBJ1-6; possibly TRBD1 for D (5 bases). Germline CDR1 reads DFQATT; CDR2 reads SNEGSKA (reference sequence). V lost 0 bases and J 8 bases, leaving 11 bases between the germline ends. The CDR3 contains 14 residues. Here the CDR3 DNA reads TGCAGTGCTAGAGAGGTGCACAGGTATTCACCCCTCCACTTT. Its translation: CSAREVHRYSPLHF.

In its sample, this clonotype was seen a few times. The chain employs TRBV3-1 and TRBJ2-7, with TRBD1 as a possible D gene (5 bases). The CDR3 covers 13 residues. The V end was cut by 1 base, the J end by 7 bases, with 11 bases between. In germline, CDR1 is LGHDT, CDR2 YNNKEL (reference sequence). CDR3 sequence (DNA): TGTGCCAGCAGCCAAGGACAGACCAGGGAGCAGTACTTC. This codes for CASSQGQTREQYF.

This clonotype was counted only a few times. This chain joins TRBV28 and TRBJ2-7; 10 nucleotides agree with TRBD2. The CDR3 length is 16 residues. Losses at the gene ends were 4 bases for V and 4 bases for J; bases not matched to a gene: 10. The germline V gene has CDR1 MDHEN and CDR2 SYDVKM. CDR3 residues: CASSSVASGSIYEQYF. The CDR3 DNA sequence: TGTGCCAGCAGTTCTGTCGCTAGCGGGAGTATTTACGAGCAGTACTTC.

The CDR3 DNA is TGTGCCAGCAGTGGGACCCGACTTCTTGGTACGCAGTATTTT. Amino acids: CASSGTRLLGTQYF. The chain links TRBV27 to TRBJ2-3, with D perhaps assigned TRBD1 or TRBD2 (5 bases each). There are 14 residues in the CDR3. Per the germline V gene, CDR1 is MNHEY and CDR2 is SMNVEV (reference sequence). V dropped 5 bases and J dropped 8 bases, with 17 bases sitting between them.

The chain has TRBV5-1 and TRBJ1-4; 12 bases match TRBD1. V dropped 3 bases and J dropped 7; count of bases not matched to a gene: 4. CDR1 SGHRS and CDR2 YFSETQ come from the germline V gene. This CDR3 has 15 amino acids. The CDR3 here is CASSWGQGAFEKLFF. The DNA of the CDR3 is TGCGCCAGCAGCTGGGGACAGGGGGCGTTTGAAAAACTGTTTTTT. The full variable domain, with the rest looked up from reference TRBV5-1 and TRBJ1-4, is KAGVTQTPRYLIKTRGQQVTLSCSPISGHRSVSWYQQTPGQGLQFLFEYFSETQRNKGNFPGRFSGRQFSNSRSEMNVSTLELGDSALYLCASSWGQGAFEKLFFGSGTQLSVL.

The genes are TRBV11-3 and TRBJ2-3; D is undetermined. This CDR3 has 14 amino acids. Per the germline V gene, CDR1 is SGHNT and CDR2 is YENEEA. V lost 0 bases and J 6 bases, leaving 10 bases between the germline ends. In DNA form, the CDR3 reads TGTGCCAGCAGCTTAGACGCTCAGTTTGATACGCAGTATTTT. Protein: CASSLDAQFDTQYF.

This clonotype was detected a few times. This chain uses TRBV29-1 with TRBJ2-7; 12 bases map to TRBD2. CDR1 is SQVTM, CDR2 ANQGSEA, per germline. After removal of 7 bases from V and 2 bases from J, the junction contained 24 bases not matched to a gene. The CDR3 loop spans 20 amino acids. In nucleotides, the CDR3 is TGCAGCGCTCCCAACTCACAGGGATCCAGGACTAGCGGGGCTGCCTACGAGCAGTACTTC. It yields the protein CSAPNSQGSRTSGAAYEQYF.

The rearrangement joins TRBV20-1 to TRBJ2-7; D call uncertain. Trimming stripped 3 bases from V and 2 bases from J, with 11 bases between. The CDR3 has 13 residues. CDR1 is DFQATT, CDR2 SNEGSKA, per germline (reference sequence). In DNA form, the CDR3 reads TGCAGTGCTAGTGGAGACACGGCCTACGAGCAGTACTTC. As protein: CSASGDTAYEQYF.

The table lists this clonotype with a few counts. This sequence joins TRBV20-1 and TRBJ1-2; the D is unclear. CDR3 length: 14 residues. Germline V CDR1 and CDR2: DFQATT, SNEGSKA (reference sequence). The V gene lost 0 bases and the J gene lost 0 bases, with 8 bases spanning the gap. For the CDR3, the DNA is TGCAGTGCTAGAGATGTACGGCCTAACTATGGCTACACCTTC. Residues: CSARDVRPNYGYTF.

The table lists this clonotype with a count of one. The J gene is TRBJ1-5, the V gene TRBV12-3 or TRBV12-4; the D gene is possibly TRBD1 (5 bases). CDR3 length: 14 residues. Between the trimmed V and J ends, which lost 3 bases and 7 bases, there was a span of 13 bases. CDR3 protein: CASSLGDYRQPQHF. The CDR3 coding sequence is TGTGCCAGCAGTTTGGGGGACTACAGACAGCCCCAGCATTTT.

This clonotype came up a few times. One junction end disagrees with the germline gene, perhaps due to a read error. The chain employs TRBV3-1 and TRBJ2-5; D is unclear. Germline values: CDR1 LGHDT, CDR2 YNNKEL (reference sequence). CDR3 length: 12 amino acids. CDR3 amino acids: CASSQWTGPEDF. The CDR3 DNA reads TGTGCCAGCAGCCAATGGACCGGGCCCGAGGACTTC.

V is TRBV5-1 and J is TRBJ2-7; possible D gene TRBD1, 5 bases. CDR3 size: 15 residues. Trimming took 4 bases from V and 3 from J, leaving 17 bases between them. Germline V gene sequence: CDR1 SGHRS, CDR2 YFSETQ. The CDR3 sequence: CASSPTGHLFYEQYF. DNA for the CDR3: TGCGCCAGCAGCCCGACCGGACACCTTTTCTACGAGCAGTACTTC.

This clonotype has just a few counts. The CDR3 region is CASSSSPGEQYF. The CDR3 DNA reads as TGTGCCAGCAGCTCCTCCCCGGGCGAGCAGTACTTC. V usage is TRBV7-2 and J usage is TRBJ2-7; unclear D gene. Germline V gene lookup returns CDR1 SGHTA and CDR2 FQGNSA. Between the trimmed V and J ends, which lost 4 bases and 6 bases, there was a span of 10 bases. CDR3 length: 12 amino acids.

The genes are TRBV4-1 and TRBJ1-2; D may be TRBD1 (6 bases). Germline values: CDR1 MGHRA, CDR2 YSYEKL. The CDR3 has 15 residues. Deletions cut 0 bases from V and 0 bases from J, with 8 bases between. CDR3 residues: CASSQDGQTNYGYTF. The DNA for the CDR3 is TGCGCCAGCAGCCAAGATGGACAGACTAACTATGGCTACACCTTC.

This clonotype was detected only a few times. The chain employs TRBV4-3 and TRBJ2-7, with 7 bases aligning to TRBD2. The V and J ends lost 0 bases and 6 bases, in that order; junction bases with no gene match: 5. The CDR3 loop spans 14 amino acids. The germline V gene has CDR1 LGHNA and CDR2 YSLEER. CDR3 protein: CASSQDSSGGEQYF. In DNA, the CDR3 is TGCGCCAGCAGCCAAGATAGTTCGGGGGGCGAGCAGTACTTC.

A few counts support this clonotype. The chain combines TRBV7-3 with TRBJ2-3; D may match TRBD1 or TRBD2 (5 bases each). V shed 0 bases and J shed 0 bases, with 22 bases lying between them. This CDR3 comprises 20 residues. The germline CDR1 and CDR2 sequences are SGHTA and FQGTGA. The CDR3: CASSLTFHGREKTSTDTQYF. CDR3 DNA sequence: TGTGCCAGCAGCTTAACGTTTCATGGCAGGGAGAAAACGAGCACAGATACGCAGTATTTT.